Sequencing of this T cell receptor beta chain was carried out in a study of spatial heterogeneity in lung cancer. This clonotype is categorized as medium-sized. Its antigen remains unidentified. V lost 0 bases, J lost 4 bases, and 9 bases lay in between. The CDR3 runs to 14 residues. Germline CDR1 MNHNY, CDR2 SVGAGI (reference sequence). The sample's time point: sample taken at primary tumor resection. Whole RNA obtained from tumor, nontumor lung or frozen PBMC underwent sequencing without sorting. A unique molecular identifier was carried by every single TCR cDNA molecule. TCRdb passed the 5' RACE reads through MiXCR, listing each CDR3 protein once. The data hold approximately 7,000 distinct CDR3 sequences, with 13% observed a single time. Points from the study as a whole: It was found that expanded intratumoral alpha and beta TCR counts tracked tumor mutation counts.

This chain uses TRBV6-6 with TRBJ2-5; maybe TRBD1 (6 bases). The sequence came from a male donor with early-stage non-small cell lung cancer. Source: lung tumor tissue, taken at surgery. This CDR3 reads CASSYSPGAETQYF. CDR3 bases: TGTGCCAGCAGTTACTCTCCAGGGGCAGAGACCCAGTACTTC.